The 8 T cell receptor beta chains presented below share a single source sample, sequenced in a study of shared clonotypes between healthy human individuals (dated by TCRdb to 2018 to 2021). The library was made by the immunoSEQ multiplex PCR assay. TCRdb mirrors the immuneACCESS table, restricted to in-frame sequences. Some clones are absent from its copies; in checked studies, under half trace to an unresolved V gene, and the reason for the others is unknown. For this sample the table gives around 2.5 million clones, of which approximately 93% were detected only once. The top ten constitute about 0.34% of the sample. Sequences were obtained from naive CD4+ T cells from PBMCs. The cell subset or site label of this sample denotes: CD45RA+ positively selected. The origin of the receptors is a man aged 18 to 35 in good health. Some clones in this sample may be carry-over from other donors' samples.

The CDR3 coding sequence is TGTGCCAGCAGCCTGCCCCCCGGGAGTGCTGAGCAGTTCTTC. It is translated as CASSLPPGSAEQFF. The rearrangement links TRBV7-9 to TRBJ2-1; TRBD2 is a possible D gene (6 bases). The CDR3 consists of 14 residues. Per germline, CDR1 SEHNR and CDR2 FQNEAQ (reference sequence). The ends were cut back, 5 bases at V and 9 bases at J, with 17 bases in the middle.

The genes are TRBV5-1 and TRBJ2-7, with 7 bases aligning to TRBD1. Germline values: CDR1 SGHRS, CDR2 YFSETQ. V lost 4 bases to trimming and J lost 7 bases; unmatched junction nucleotides: 11. The CDR3 contains 14 residues. DNA for the CDR3: TGCGCCAGCAGCGGGGGCGACAGGGTAGAAGAGCAGTACTTC. Residues: CASSGGDRVEEQYF.

This clone was detected only once. Other nucleotide sequences from this sample produce the same CDR3. The chain employs TRBV28 and TRBJ2-1; D gene unclear. The V end lost 2 bases, the J end lost 8 bases, and 4 bases lay between the germline ends. CDR3 length equals 11 residues. The V gene's germline CDR1 is MDHEN and CDR2 SYDVKM. In nucleotides, the CDR3 is TGTGCCAGCAGTTTAGGTTATGAGCAGTTCTTC. Its translation: CASSLGYEQFF.

This chain connects TRBV6-5 to TRBJ2-1; D is ambiguous. The CDR3 totals 13 residues. With 6 bases removed from V and 0 bases from J, the gap between germline ends came to 6 bases. Germline lookup yields CDR1 MNHEY and CDR2 SVGAGI. The chain's CDR3 is CASSRSSYNEQFF. In DNA, the CDR3 is TGTGCCAGCAGCAGAAGCTCCTACAATGAGCAGTTCTTC.

The V gene is TRBV6-1, the J gene TRBJ1-2, with TRBD1 identical over 7 bases. Germline values: CDR1 MNHNS, CDR2 SASEGT. J lost 0 bases, V lost 7 bases, and 5 bases had no gene match. This CDR3 has 14 residues. The CDR3: CASNRGAPNYGYTF. In nucleotides, the CDR3 is TGTGCCAGCAACAGGGGAGCCCCTAACTATGGCTACACCTTC.

This chain uses TRBV11-3 with TRBJ2-5, with D unclear. V was shortened by 1 base and J by 5 bases, with 8 bases between the two germline ends. CDR3 length: 13 residues. The V gene's germline CDR1 is SGHNT and CDR2 YENEEA. In DNA, the CDR3 is TGTGCCAGCAGCTTAGGTCCCCCTGAGACCCAGTACTTC. Translating gives CASSLGPPETQYF. The entire variable domain, with the rest obtained from reference TRBV11-3 and TRBJ2-5, is as follows: EAGVVQSPRYKIIEKKQPVAFWCNPISGHNTLYWYLQNLGQGPELLIRYENEEAVDDSQLPKDRFSAERLKGVDSTLKIQPAELGDSAVYLCASSLGPPETQYFGPGTRLLVL.

The chain links TRBV2 to TRBJ1-5; 8 nucleotides align to TRBD1. Germline CDR1 SNHLY, CDR2 FYNNEI. The CDR3 length is 13 residues. Losses at the gene ends were 6 bases for V and 6 bases for J; bases not matched to a gene: 4. CDR3 region: CASRDRVSQPQHF. CDR3 DNA: TGTGCCAGCAGGGACAGGGTATCTCAGCCCCAGCATTTT.

A word on this clone: The same CDR3 can be traced to other DNA sequences in this sample. The rearrangement uses TRBV5-1 and TRBJ1-2, with TRBD1 as a possible D gene (6 bases). V was pared by 0 bases and J by 5 bases, with 14 bases between. The CDR3 consists of 15 residues. The germline CDR1 and CDR2 sequences are SGHRS and YFSETQ. CDR3 sequence: CASSLVAGGGYGYTF. CDR3 nucleotide sequence: TGCGCCAGCAGCTTGGTGGCCGGGGGCGGGTATGGCTACACCTTC.